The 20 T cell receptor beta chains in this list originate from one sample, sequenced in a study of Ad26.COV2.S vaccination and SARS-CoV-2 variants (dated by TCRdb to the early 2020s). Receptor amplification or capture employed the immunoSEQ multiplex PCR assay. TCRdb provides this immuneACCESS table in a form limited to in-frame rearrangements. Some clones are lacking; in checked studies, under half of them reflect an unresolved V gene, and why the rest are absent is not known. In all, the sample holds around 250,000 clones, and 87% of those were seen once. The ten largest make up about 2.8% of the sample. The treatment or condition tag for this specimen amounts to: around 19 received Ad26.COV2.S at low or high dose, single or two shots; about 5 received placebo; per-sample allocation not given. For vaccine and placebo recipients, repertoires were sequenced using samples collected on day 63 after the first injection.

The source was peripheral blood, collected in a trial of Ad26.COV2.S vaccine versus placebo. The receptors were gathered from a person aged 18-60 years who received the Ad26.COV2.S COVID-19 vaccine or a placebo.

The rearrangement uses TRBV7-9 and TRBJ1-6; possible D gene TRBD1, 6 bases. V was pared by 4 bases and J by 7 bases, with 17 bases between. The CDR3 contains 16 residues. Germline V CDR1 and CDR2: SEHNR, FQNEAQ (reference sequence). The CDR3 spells CASSSGGGGANSPLHF. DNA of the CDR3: TGTGCCAGCAGCTCGGGGGGAGGGGGGGCGAATTCACCCCTCCACTTT.

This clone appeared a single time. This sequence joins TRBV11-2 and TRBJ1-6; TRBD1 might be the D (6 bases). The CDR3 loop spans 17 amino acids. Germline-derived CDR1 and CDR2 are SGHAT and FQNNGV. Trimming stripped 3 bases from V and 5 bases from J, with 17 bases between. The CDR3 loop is CASSFGLAGHNNSPLHF. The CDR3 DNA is TGTGCCAGCAGCTTTGGATTGGCGGGACACAATAATTCACCCCTCCACTTT. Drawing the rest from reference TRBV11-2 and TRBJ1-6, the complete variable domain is EAGVAQSPRYKIIEKRQSVAFWCNPISGHATLYWYQQILGQGPKLLIQFQNNGVVDDSQLPKDRFSAERLKGVDSTLKIQPAKLEDSAVYLCASSFGLAGHNNSPLHFGNGTRLTVT.

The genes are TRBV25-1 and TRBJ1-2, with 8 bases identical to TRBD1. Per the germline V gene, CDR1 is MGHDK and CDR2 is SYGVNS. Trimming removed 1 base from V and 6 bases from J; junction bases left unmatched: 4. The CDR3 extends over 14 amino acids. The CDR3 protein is CASSESVRGHGYTF. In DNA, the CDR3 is TGTGCCAGCAGTGAATCGGTCAGGGGGCATGGCTACACCTTC.

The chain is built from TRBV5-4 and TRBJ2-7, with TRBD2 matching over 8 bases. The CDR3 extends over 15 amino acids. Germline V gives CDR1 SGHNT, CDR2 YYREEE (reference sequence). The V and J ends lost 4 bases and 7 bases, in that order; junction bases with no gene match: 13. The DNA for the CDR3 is TGTGCCAGCAGCAAAGCGGGAGTCAGGGCCTCTGAGCAGTACGTC. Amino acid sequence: CASSKAGVRASEQYV.

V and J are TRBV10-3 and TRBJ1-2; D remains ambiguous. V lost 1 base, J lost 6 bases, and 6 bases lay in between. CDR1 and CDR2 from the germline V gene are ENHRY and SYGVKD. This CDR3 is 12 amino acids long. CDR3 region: CAISEYQDGYTF. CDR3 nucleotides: TGTGCCATCAGTGAGTACCAGGATGGCTACACCTTC.

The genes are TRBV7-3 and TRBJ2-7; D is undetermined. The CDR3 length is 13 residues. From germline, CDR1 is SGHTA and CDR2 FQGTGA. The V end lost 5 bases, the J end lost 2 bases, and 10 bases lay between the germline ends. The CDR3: CASSQPQPYEQYV. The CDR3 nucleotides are TGTGCCAGCAGCCAGCCACAACCCTACGAGCAGTACGTC.

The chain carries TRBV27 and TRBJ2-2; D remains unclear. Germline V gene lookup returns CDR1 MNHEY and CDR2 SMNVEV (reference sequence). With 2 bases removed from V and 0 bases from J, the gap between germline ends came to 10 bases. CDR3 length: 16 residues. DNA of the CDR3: TGTGCCAGCAGTTTACTTTCGTTCTCGAACACCGGGGAGCTGTTTTTT. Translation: CASSLLSFSNTGELFF.

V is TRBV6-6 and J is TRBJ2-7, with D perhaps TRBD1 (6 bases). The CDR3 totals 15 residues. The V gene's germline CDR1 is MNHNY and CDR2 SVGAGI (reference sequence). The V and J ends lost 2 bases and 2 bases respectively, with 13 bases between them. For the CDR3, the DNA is TGTGCCAGCAGTTACCCCGCGGCAGGGGCCTACGAGCAGTACTTC. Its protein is CASSYPAAGAYEQYF.

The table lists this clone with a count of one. CDR3 sequence reads: CASSSPGQGKLLSSGANVLTF. CDR3 nucleotide sequence: TGTGCCAGCAGTTCCCCGGGACAGGGTAAACTTCTCAGCTCTGGGGCCAACGTCCTGACTTTC. The genes are TRBV6-2 or TRBV6-3 and TRBJ2-6; TRBD1 aligns across 9 bases. CDR3 length equals 21 residues. V lost 4 bases, J lost 0 bases, and 16 bases stayed unmatched. Germline loops: CDR1 MNHEY, CDR2 SVGEGT.

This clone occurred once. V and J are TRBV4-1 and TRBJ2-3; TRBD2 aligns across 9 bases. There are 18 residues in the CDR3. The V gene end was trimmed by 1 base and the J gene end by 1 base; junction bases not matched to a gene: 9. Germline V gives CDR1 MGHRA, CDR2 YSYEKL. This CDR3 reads CASSQVGGRALGTDTQYF. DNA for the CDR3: TGCGCCAGCAGCCAAGTAGGCGGGAGGGCCTTGGGCACAGATACGCAGTATTTT.

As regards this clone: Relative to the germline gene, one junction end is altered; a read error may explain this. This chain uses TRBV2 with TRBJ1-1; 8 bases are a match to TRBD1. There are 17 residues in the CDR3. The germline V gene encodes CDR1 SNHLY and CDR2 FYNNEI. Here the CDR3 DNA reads TGTGCCAGCAGCGAAGTGGACAGGGCGACCTTGAACACTGAAGCTTTCTTT. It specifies CASSEVDRATLNTEAFF.

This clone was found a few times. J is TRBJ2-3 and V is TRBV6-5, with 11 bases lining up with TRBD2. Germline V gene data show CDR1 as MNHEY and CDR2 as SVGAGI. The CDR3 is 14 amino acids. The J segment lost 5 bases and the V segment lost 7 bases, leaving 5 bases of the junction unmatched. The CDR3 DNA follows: TGTGCCAGCATAGCTAGCGGGGGGTTAGATACGCAGTATTTT. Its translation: CASIASGGLDTQYF.

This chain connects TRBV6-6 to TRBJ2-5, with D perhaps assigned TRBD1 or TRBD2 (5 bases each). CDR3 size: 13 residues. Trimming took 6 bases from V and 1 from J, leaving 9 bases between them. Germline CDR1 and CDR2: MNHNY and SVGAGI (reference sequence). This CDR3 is CASRSGAQETQYF. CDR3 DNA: TGTGCCAGCAGGTCCGGGGCCCAAGAGACCCAGTACTTC.

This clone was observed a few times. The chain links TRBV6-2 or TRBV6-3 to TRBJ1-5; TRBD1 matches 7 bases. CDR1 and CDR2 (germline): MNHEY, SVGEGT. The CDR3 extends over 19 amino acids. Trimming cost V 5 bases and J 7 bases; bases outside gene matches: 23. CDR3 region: CASSLLSDDGQEELQPQHF. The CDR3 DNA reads TGTGCCAGCAGTCTACTCTCCGACGACGGACAGGAGGAGTTGCAGCCCCAGCATTTT.

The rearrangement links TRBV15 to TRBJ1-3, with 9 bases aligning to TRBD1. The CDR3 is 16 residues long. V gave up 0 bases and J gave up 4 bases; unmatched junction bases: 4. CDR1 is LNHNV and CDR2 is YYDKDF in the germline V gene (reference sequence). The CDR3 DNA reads TGTGCCACCAGCAGAGATCCGGGACAGGGAGGAAACACCATATATTTT. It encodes CATSRDPGQGGNTIYF. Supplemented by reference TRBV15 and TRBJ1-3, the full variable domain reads DAMVIQNPRYQVTQFGKPVTLSCSQTLNHNVMYWYQQKSSQAPKLLFHYYDKDFNNEADTPDNFQSRRPNTSFCFLDIRSPGLGDTAMYLCATSRDPGQGGNTIYFGEGSWLTVV.

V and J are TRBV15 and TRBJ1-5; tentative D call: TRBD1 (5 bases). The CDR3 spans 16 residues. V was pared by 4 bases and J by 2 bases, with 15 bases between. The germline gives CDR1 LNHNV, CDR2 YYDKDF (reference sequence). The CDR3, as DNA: TGTGCCACCAGCACCGGGGAGGGGTCCGGCAATCAGCCCCAGCATTTT. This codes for CATSTGEGSGNQPQHF. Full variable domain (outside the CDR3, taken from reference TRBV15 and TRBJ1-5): DAMVIQNPRYQVTQFGKPVTLSCSQTLNHNVMYWYQQKSSQAPKLLFHYYDKDFNNEADTPDNFQSRRPNTSFCFLDIRSPGLGDTAMYLCATSTGEGSGNQPQHFGDGTRLSIL.

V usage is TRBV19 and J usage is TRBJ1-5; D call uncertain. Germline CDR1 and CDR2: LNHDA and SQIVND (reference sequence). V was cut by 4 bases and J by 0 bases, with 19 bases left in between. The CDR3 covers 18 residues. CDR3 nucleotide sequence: TGTGCCAGTAGTACGCCTTACACCGGTTCGTATAGCAATCAGCCCCAGCATTTT. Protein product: CASSTPYTGSYSNQPQHF.

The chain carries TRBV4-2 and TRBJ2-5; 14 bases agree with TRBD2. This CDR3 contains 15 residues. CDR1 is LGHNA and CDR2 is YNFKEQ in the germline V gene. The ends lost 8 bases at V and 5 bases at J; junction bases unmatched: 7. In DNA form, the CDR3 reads TGTGCCAGCTCACCGGGACTAGCGGGGGCTGAGACCCAGTACTTC. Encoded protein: CASSPGLAGAETQYF.

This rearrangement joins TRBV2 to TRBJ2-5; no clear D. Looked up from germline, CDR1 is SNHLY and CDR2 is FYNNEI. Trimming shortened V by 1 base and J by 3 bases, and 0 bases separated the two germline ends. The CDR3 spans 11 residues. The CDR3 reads CASSEEETQYF. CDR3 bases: TGTGCCAGCAGTGAAGAAGAGACCCAGTACTTC.

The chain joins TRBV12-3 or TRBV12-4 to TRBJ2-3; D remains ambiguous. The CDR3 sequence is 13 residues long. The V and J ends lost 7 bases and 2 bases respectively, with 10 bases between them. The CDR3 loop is CASTPQITDTQYF. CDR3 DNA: TGTGCCAGCACCCCCCAGATCACAGATACGCAGTATTTT.